This TCR beta chain was obtained from a study of technical replicates of blood from several donors. Germline V CDR1 and CDR2: MDHEN, SYDVKM. V was clipped by 5 bases and J by 7 bases, with 17 bases between them. The CDR3 spans 15 residues. The method was immunoSEQ multiplex PCR; TCRdb's version includes in-frame clones alone and lacks a portion of them. Altogether around 80,000 clones are present, 95% to 98% being singletons, with the ten largest covering roughly 0.16%. The clonotype comes from a human donor in good health. The sequenced sample consisted of T cells isolated from PBMCs. The V and J genes are TRBV28 and TRBJ1-4, with D unclear. The CDR3 loop is CASSRLGGSREKLFF. The CDR3 nucleotides read TGTGCCAGCAGTCGATTAGGCGGTTCCCGTGAAAAACTGTTTTTT.